The 26 T cell receptor beta chains below come from one sample, sequenced in a study of shared clonotypes between healthy human individuals. Method: immunoSEQ multiplex PCR; TCRdb's copy keeps in-frame clones and lacks some. The sample records around 1 million clones, 70% to 85% being singletons. Material: memory CD4+ T cells sorted from blood. Noted subset: CD45RA-negative fraction. Receptors originate from a man between 18 and 35 years old in good health.

The chain has TRBV5-1 and TRBJ1-1; no firm D call. Germline CDR1 is SGHRS and CDR2 is YFSETQ. The CDR3 sequence is 15 residues long. Trimming pared 4 bases from V and 1 base from J, leaving 14 bases between. As DNA, the CDR3 is TGCGCCAGCAGCCACGCCTTAGGTGGGAACACTGAAGCTTTCTTT. It is translated as CASSHALGGNTEAFF.

The gene calls are TRBV7-6 and TRBJ1-6, with 8 positions matching TRBD1. This CDR3 has 14 amino acids. After removal of 3 bases from V and 6 bases from J, the junction contained 1 base not matched to a gene. Germline lookup yields CDR1 SGHVS and CDR2 FNYEAQ. The DNA for the CDR3 is TGTGCCAGCAGCTTTACAGGGGGTAATTCACCCCTCCACTTT. As protein: CASSFTGGNSPLHF.

The rearrangement links TRBV6-5 to TRBJ2-5; 9 bases align to TRBD1. Unmatched junction bases numbered 9, after V lost 6 bases and J lost 4 bases. The CDR3 consists of 15 residues. CDR1 is MNHEY, CDR2 SVGAGI, per germline. The CDR3 bases are TGTGCCAGCAGGGACAGGGGCCCCGCAGGAGAGACCCAGTACTTC. Translating it yields CASRDRGPAGETQYF.

The rearrangement links TRBV11-2 to TRBJ2-5, with 7 bases that match TRBD2. CDR3 length equals 15 residues. Germline V gene lookup returns CDR1 SGHAT and CDR2 FQNNGV. The trim removed 5 bases at V and 5 bases at J, leaving 11 bases unmatched. The DNA of the CDR3 is TGTGCCAGCAGCCCCGGGACGGGGGGTCTGGAGACCCAGTACTTC. Translated, it gives CASSPGTGGLETQYF. Based on the CDR3 plus reference TRBV11-2 and TRBJ2-5, the full variable domain is EAGVAQSPRYKIIEKRQSVAFWCNPISGHATLYWYQQILGQGPKLLIQFQNNGVVDDSQLPKDRFSAERLKGVDSTLKIQPAKLEDSAVYLCASSPGTGGLETQYFGPGTRLLVL.

The rearrangement links TRBV7-9 to TRBJ2-3, with D possibly being TRBD1 (7 bases). Germline CDR1 and CDR2: SEHNR and FQNEAQ (reference sequence). The CDR3 is made up of 19 amino acids. Trimming left V 0 bases short and J 0 bases short, with 19 bases between. CDR3 nucleotide sequence: TGTGCCAGCAGCTTAGCGCAGCAGGGGGGATATAATAGCACAGATACGCAGTATTTT. Its translation is CASSLAQQGGYNSTDTQYF. The variable domain in full, with the rest retrieved from reference TRBV7-9 and TRBJ2-3, is DTGVSQNPRHKITKRGQNVTFRCDPISEHNRLYWYRQTLGQGPEFLTYFQNEAQLEKSRLLSDRFSAERPKGSFSTLEIQRTEQGDSAMYLCASSLAQQGGYNSTDTQYFGPGTRLTVL.

V usage is TRBV7-2 and J usage is TRBJ2-2; 8 nucleotides agree with TRBD2. Germline trimming cut 5 bases from V and 0 bases from J; bases unmatched to any gene: 5. Germline assignment: CDR1 SGHTA and CDR2 FQGNSA. The length of the CDR3 is 16 residues. Here the CDR3 reads CASSEGLVSNTGELFF. In DNA, the CDR3 is TGTGCCAGCAGCGAGGGACTAGTTTCGAACACCGGGGAGCTGTTTTTT. Together with reference TRBV7-2 and TRBJ2-2, the CDR3 gives the full variable domain: GAGVSQSPSNKVTEKGKDVELRCDPISGHTALYWYRQSLGQGLEFLIYFQGNSAPDKSGLPSDRFSAERTGGSVSTLTIQRTQQEDSAVYLCASSEGLVSNTGELFFGEGSRLTVL.

The chain recombines TRBV28 with TRBJ1-1, with D tentatively TRBD1 (6 bases). The germline gives CDR1 MDHEN, CDR2 SYDVKM. The CDR3 is made up of 12 amino acids. CDR3 sequence: CVSRTVNTEAFF. In DNA form, the CDR3 reads TGTGTATCCCGGACAGTGAACACTGAAGCTTTCTTT.

This clone was seen more than once but under ten times. The rearrangement uses TRBV7-2 and TRBJ1-6; a weak D match, TRBD1 (6 bases). The length of the CDR3 is 16 residues. Germline assignment: CDR1 SGHTA and CDR2 FQGNSA. V was cut by 3 bases and J by 7 bases, with 16 bases left in between. The CDR3 is CASSFTVWTVNSPLHF. Written as DNA, the CDR3 is TGTGCCAGCAGCTTCACTGTGTGGACAGTAAATTCACCCCTCCACTTT. The variable domain in full, with the rest retrieved from reference TRBV7-2 and TRBJ1-6, is GAGVSQSPSNKVTEKGKDVELRCDPISGHTALYWYRQSLGQGLEFLIYFQGNSAPDKSGLPSDRFSAERTGGSVSTLTIQRTQQEDSAVYLCASSFTVWTVNSPLHFGNGTRLTVT.

A word on this clone: A single base separates this from a much larger clone, so it may be a read error. The chain recombines TRBV11-3 with TRBJ2-3, with D uncertain. V was clipped by 2 bases and J by 3 bases, with 3 bases between them. The germline gives CDR1 SGHNT, CDR2 YENEEA. There are 12 residues in the CDR3. The CDR3 DNA reads as TGTGCCAGCAGCTTATCGACAGATACGCAGTATTTT. Protein product: CASSLSTDTQYF.

The count of this clone is one. This sequence joins TRBV7-9 and TRBJ2-2; D is perhaps TRBD1 (5 bases). CDR3 length: 15 residues. Germline CDR1 SEHNR, CDR2 FQNEAQ (reference sequence). V dropped 5 bases and J dropped 3 bases, with 13 bases sitting between them. CDR3 sequence reads: CASSPGRQYTGELFF. The CDR3 DNA reads TGTGCCAGCAGCCCCGGACGACAGTACACCGGGGAGCTGTTTTTT.

The chain joins TRBV6-5 to TRBJ2-2; 8 bases map to TRBD1. V was clipped by 5 bases and J by 5 bases; unmatched bases: 7. Germline V lookup: CDR1 MNHEY, CDR2 SVGAGI. The CDR3 spans 15 residues. The CDR3 region has the DNA TGTGCCAGCAGTATACAGGGGGGATGGACCGGGGAGCTGTTTTTT. Its translation: CASSIQGGWTGELFF.

This chain connects TRBV30 to TRBJ1-5, with D unresolved. CDR1 GTSNPN and CDR2 SVGIG come from the germline V gene (reference sequence). Trimming left V 3 bases short and J 10 bases short, with 19 bases between. This CDR3 contains 14 residues. The CDR3 DNA is TGTGCCTGGAGACCCCGACGGGAAATGGGACCCCAGCATTTT. This gives the protein CAWRPRREMGPQHF.

The chain recombines TRBV5-1 with TRBJ2-7, with D possibly TRBD2 on 5 matching bases. V gave up 3 bases and J gave up 2 bases, with 15 bases separating them. CDR1 SGHRS and CDR2 YFSETQ come from the germline V gene. The CDR3 has 15 amino acids. In DNA form, the CDR3 reads TGCGCCAGCAGCTCCTCTGAGTTCGGGACCTACGAGCAGTACTTC. This gives the protein CASSSSEFGTYEQYF.

This clone was counted between two and nine times. The chain is built from TRBV2 and TRBJ2-2, with D perhaps TRBD2 (5 bases). The CDR3 is 14 amino acids. Trimming left V 8 bases short and J 0 bases short, with 10 bases between. The germline V gene encodes CDR1 SNHLY and CDR2 FYNNEI. The CDR3 nucleotides read TGTGCCAGCGCGGCTAGCTCGAACACCGGGGAGCTGTTTTTT. This gives the protein CASAASSNTGELFF.

The J gene is TRBJ2-5, the V gene TRBV18; D remains unclear. Trimming stripped 6 bases from V and 5 bases from J, with 7 bases between. Per the germline V gene, CDR1 is KGHSH and CDR2 is LQKENI. This CDR3 is 11 amino acids long. The CDR3 reads CASSLRETQYF. Here the CDR3 DNA reads TGTGCCAGCTCTCTTCGGGAGACCCAGTACTTC.

The rearrangement links TRBV29-1 to TRBJ2-3, with TRBD2 as a possible D gene (7 bases). Per germline, CDR1 SQVTM and CDR2 ANQGSEA. This CDR3 spans 15 amino acids. V lost 4 bases and J 6 bases, leaving 20 bases between the germline ends. CDR3 sequence: CSVVSAGAWSDTQYF. Here the CDR3 DNA reads TGCAGCGTTGTATCGGCGGGGGCATGGAGTGATACGCAGTATTTT.

The rearrangement uses TRBV28 and TRBJ1-4; a weak D match, TRBD1 (5 bases). The CDR3 sequence is 15 residues long. The V end was cut by 7 bases, the J end by 5 bases, with 17 bases between. Per the germline V gene, CDR1 is MDHEN and CDR2 is SYDVKM. CDR3 DNA: TGTGCCAGCACCCCCCCGGGGTCAGGGAATGAAAAACTGTTTTTT. This translates into CASTPPGSGNEKLFF.

The chain carries TRBV30 and TRBJ2-1, with TRBD1 as a possible D gene (5 bases). Germline assignment: CDR1 GTSNPN and CDR2 SVGIG (reference sequence). This CDR3 is 12 amino acids long. V was pared by 1 base and J by 5 bases, with 6 bases between. The CDR3 reads CAWSGGHNEQFF. CDR3 in DNA: TGTGCCTGGAGTGGGGGCCACAATGAGCAGTTCTTC.

V is TRBV5-1 and J is TRBJ2-3; D might be TRBD1 (5 bases). CDR1 and CDR2 from the germline V gene are SGHRS and YFSETQ. V was pared by 4 bases and J by 2 bases, with 11 bases between. CDR3 length equals 14 residues. CDR3 coding DNA: TGCGCCAGCAGCCAGCTGACAGTCACAGATACGCAGTATTTT. It specifies CASSQLTVTDTQYF.

This clone was observed at least ten times. This chain uses TRBV28 with TRBJ1-2, with TRBD1 matching 7 bases. Germline V gene lookup returns CDR1 MDHEN and CDR2 SYDVKM. The V segment lost 6 bases and the J segment 2 bases; nucleotides outside the gene matches: 6. CDR3 length: 14 residues. The CDR3 sequence: CASRTTGFNYGYTF. For the CDR3, the DNA is TGTGCCAGCAGGACGACAGGGTTCAACTATGGCTACACCTTC.

This clone was seen just once. The chain combines TRBV27 with TRBJ1-5; D unclear. Germline V lookup: CDR1 MNHEY, CDR2 SMNVEV (reference sequence). Deletions cut 4 bases from V and 2 bases from J, with 15 bases between. The CDR3 sequence is 16 residues long. This CDR3 reads CASSSLLGMRNQPQHF. In DNA form, the CDR3 reads TGTGCCAGCAGTTCTCTTCTGGGGATGCGCAATCAGCCCCAGCATTTT.

The chain joins TRBV30 to TRBJ2-7; 10 bases fit TRBD1. CDR3 length: 18 residues. With V trimmed by 2 bases and J by 3 bases, 16 bases remained unmatched. From germline, CDR1 is GTSNPN and CDR2 SVGIG (reference sequence). Here the CDR3 reads CAWSIPPLRDRGNYEQYF. As DNA, the CDR3 is TGTGCCTGGAGTATCCCGCCCCTCCGGGACAGGGGAAACTACGAGCAGTACTTC. Full variable domain (outside the CDR3, taken from reference TRBV30 and TRBJ2-7): SQTIHQWPATLVQPVGSPLSLECTVEGTSNPNLYWYRQAAGRGLQLLFYSVGIGQISSEVPQNLSASRPQDRQFILSSKKLLLSDSGFYLCAWSIPPLRDRGNYEQYFGPGTRLTVT.

In its sample, this clone was seen once. The rearrangement uses TRBV2 and TRBJ1-2; possible D gene TRBD1, 5 bases. The CDR3 is made up of 15 amino acids. Germline V gene lookup returns CDR1 SNHLY and CDR2 FYNNEI. The V gene lost 7 bases and the J gene lost 0 bases, with 15 bases spanning the gap. The CDR3 loop reads CASTQDGKANYGYTF. The CDR3 coding sequence is TGTGCCAGCACACAGGACGGAAAAGCTAACTATGGCTACACCTTC.

CDR3 DNA sequence: TGTGCCTGGAGTTTTAGGACGGGTCTAGGAGAGCAGTACTTC. Protein sequence: CAWSFRTGLGEQYF. V is TRBV30 and J is TRBJ2-7; no definite D call. Trimming left V 2 bases short and J 7 bases short, with 18 bases between. Per germline, CDR1 GTSNPN and CDR2 SVGIG (reference sequence). The CDR3 is 14 residues long.

In DNA form, the CDR3 reads TGTGCCAGCAGTCCGCCCGGAGCGGGGGCAGAGACCCAGTACTTC. Its translation is CASSPPGAGAETQYF. V gene TRBV28 combines with J gene TRBJ2-5; 8 bases line up with TRBD2. The CDR3 is 15 residues long. The trim removed 5 bases at V and 4 bases at J, leaving 9 bases unmatched. Germline V gives CDR1 MDHEN, CDR2 SYDVKM.

This clone was seen only once. This chain connects TRBV6-5 to TRBJ1-5; a possible D gene is TRBD1 (6 bases). V was clipped by 5 bases and J by 4 bases, with 12 bases between them. The germline CDR1 and CDR2 sequences are MNHEY and SVGAGI. This CDR3 has 14 residues. Written as DNA, the CDR3 is TGTGCCAGCAGTCAGGGGACGTCTAATCAGCCCCAGCATTTT. Its protein product is CASSQGTSNQPQHF.